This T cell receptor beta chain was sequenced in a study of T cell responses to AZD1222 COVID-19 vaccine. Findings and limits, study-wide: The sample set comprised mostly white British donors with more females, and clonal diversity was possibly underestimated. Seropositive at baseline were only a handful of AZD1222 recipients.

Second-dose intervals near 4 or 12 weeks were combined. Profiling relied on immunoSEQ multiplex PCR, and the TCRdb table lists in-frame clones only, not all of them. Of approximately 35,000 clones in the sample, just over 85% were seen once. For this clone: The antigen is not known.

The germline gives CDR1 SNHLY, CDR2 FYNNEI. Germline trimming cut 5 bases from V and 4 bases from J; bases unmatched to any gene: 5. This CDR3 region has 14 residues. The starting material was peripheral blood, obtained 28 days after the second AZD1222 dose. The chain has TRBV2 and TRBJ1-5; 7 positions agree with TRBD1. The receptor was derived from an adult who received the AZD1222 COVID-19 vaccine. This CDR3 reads CASSTLTGNQPQHF. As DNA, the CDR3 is TGTGCCAGCAGTACCCTGACAGGGAATCAGCCCCAGCATTTT. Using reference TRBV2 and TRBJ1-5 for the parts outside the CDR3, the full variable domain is EPEVTQTPSHQVTQMGQEVILRCVPISNHLYFYWYRQILGQKVEFLVSFYNNEISEKSEIFDDQFSVERPDGSNFTLKIRSTKLEDSAMYFCASSTLTGNQPQHFGDGTRLSIL.